A selection of T cell receptor beta chains follows, all from one sample in a study of technical replicates of blood from a few donors. TCRdb's table, derived via immunoSEQ multiplex PCR, lists solely in-frame clones and lacks some. Of 82,000 or so clones in the sample, just over 95% were seen once. Sequences were obtained from T cells isolated from PBMCs. These receptor sequences come from a human donor in good health. Each CDR3 is given with its conserved first and last residue. D genes are given only for firm matches.

J: TRBJ1-4; D: -; V: TRBV7-8; CDR3: CASRSSRTDYEKLFF; DNA: TGTGCCAGCAGATCTAGTAGAACTGACTATGAAAAACTGTTTTTT
J: TRBJ2-1; D: -; V: TRBV7-3; CDR3: CASSVSGGSYNEQFF; DNA: TGTGCCAGCAGCGTGAGCGGAGGCTCCTACAATGAGCAGTTCTTC
J: TRBJ2-5; D: TRBD1; V: TRBV4-1; CDR3: CASSHIWDREETQYF; DNA: TGCGCCAGCAGCCACATTTGGGACAGGGAAGAGACCCAGTACTTC
J: TRBJ2-7; D: TRBD2; V: TRBV28; CDR3: CASSRTSGAYEQYF; DNA: TGTGCCAGCAGCCGGACTAGCGGCGCTTACGAGCAGTACTTC
J: TRBJ2-3; D: -; V: TRBV11-2; CDR3: CASSPQGTDTQYF; DNA: TGTGCCAGCAGTCCACAGGGAACAGATACGCAGTATTTT
J: TRBJ2-6; D: TRBD1; V: TRBV5-1; CDR3: CASSLNPQGAGANVLTF; DNA: TGCGCCAGCAGCTTGAACCCACAGGGGGCCGGGGCCAACGTCCTGACTTTC
J: TRBJ2-1; D: -; V: TRBV13; CDR3: CASSLSYLYYNEQFF; DNA: TGTGCCAGCAGCTTAAGCTACCTATATTACAATGAGCAGTTCTTC
J: TRBJ2-2; D: TRBD1; V: TRBV9; CDR3: CASSVVGDRRTGELFF; DNA: TGTGCCAGCAGCGTAGTGGGGGACAGGCGCACCGGGGAGCTGTTTTTT
J: TRBJ2-2; D: TRBD2; V: TRBV10-1; CDR3: CASSGGLAGANTGELFF; DNA: TGCGCCAGCAGTGGGGGACTAGCGGGAGCGAACACCGGGGAGCTGTTTTTT
J: TRBJ2-7; D: TRBD2; V: TRBV6-5; CDR3: CASSYSWTSHHEQYF; DNA: TGTGCCAGCAGTTACTCTTGGACTAGCCACCACGAGCAGTACTTC
J: TRBJ2-7; D: -; V: TRBV7-9; CDR3: CASSSRGGPIGYEQYF; DNA: TGTGCCAGCAGCTCTAGGGGGGGGCCCATCGGCTACGAGCAGTACTTC
J: TRBJ2-7; D: -; V: TRBV27; CDR3: CASSWGRTYEQYF; DNA: TGTGCCAGCAGTTGGGGCAGAACCTACGAGCAGTACTTC
J: TRBJ2-7; D: -; V: TRBV5-4; CDR3: CASSFKLQDSYEQYF; DNA: TGTGCCAGCAGCTTTAAGTTACAGGATTCCTACGAGCAGTACTTC